The sequence of this T cell receptor beta chain was determined in a study of identical twins. Study results and limitations: Beta out-of-frame sequences displayed a weaker excess of sharing between twins.

Template switching supplied a universal primer site; unique molecular identifiers were carried on the cDNA. TCRdb fed the 5' RACE reads into MiXCR, producing one record per CDR3 protein. The sample contains about 1.7 million distinct CDR3 sequences, about 32% of which appear only once. This clonotype came up a few times. Its antigen is currently unknown. Sequencing used cord blood. This TCR was recovered from a newborn girl in good health.

The CDR3 region is CASSLGGTGQSTF. CDR3 DNA: TGTGCCAGCAGCTTAGGGGGGACAGGGCAGAGCACCTTC. The chain carries TRBV7-6 and TRBJ1-2; 9 nucleotides match TRBD1. The germline gives CDR1 SGHVS, CDR2 FNYEAQ. J lost 13 bases, V lost 1 base, and 7 bases had no gene match. The CDR3 consists of 13 residues.